This passage covers 17 T cell receptor beta chains from one sample sequenced in a study of a mutant IDH1 vaccine in newly diagnosed glioma. As to time point: week 11, during vaccination. Topical imiquimod accompanied each vaccine dose, which consisted of 300 ug of mutant IDH1 20-mer peptide. Their target antigens are unknown. The data were produced by immunoSEQ multiplex PCR, yet TCRdb's version contains in-frame clones alone and is incomplete. The sample consists of 120,000 or so clones, roughly 75% of them appearing once. This material consisted of PBMCs, taken from a glioma patient whose treatment included an IDH1 peptide vaccine. All receptors come from a man aged 40-50 years with glioma.

The V and J genes are TRBV19 and TRBJ2-2; 15 bases map to TRBD2. Germline values: CDR1 LNHDA, CDR2 SQIVND (reference sequence). CDR3 length: 17 amino acids. After removal of 3 bases from V and 7 bases from J, the junction contained 6 bases not matched to a gene. The CDR3 spells CASSIGLAGGPGGELFF. CDR3 DNA: TGTGCCAGTAGTATCGGACTAGCGGGAGGGCCTGGCGGGGAGCTGTTTTTT.

The V gene is TRBV18, the J gene TRBJ2-5; TRBD1 matches at 9 bases. CDR3 size: 15 residues. Trimming cost V 0 bases and J 4 bases; bases outside gene matches: 3. CDR1 and CDR2 from the germline V gene are KGHSH and LQKENI. The CDR3 here is CASSPPGQGGETQYF. For the CDR3, the DNA is TGTGCCAGCTCACCACCGGGACAGGGAGGAGAGACCCAGTACTTC.

The V call is TRBV29-1, the J call TRBJ2-3, with no clear D. Trimming removed 8 bases at V and 1 base at J, with 13 bases between. CDR1 and CDR2 from the germline V gene are SQVTM and ANQGSEA. The length of the CDR3 is 13 residues. CDR3 loop: CSHIAFGTDTQYF. For the CDR3, the DNA is TGCAGCCATATCGCCTTTGGCACAGATACGCAGTATTTT.

The chain is built from TRBV2 and TRBJ2-1; D not resolved. Trimming left V 5 bases short and J 4 bases short, with 9 bases between. Per germline, CDR1 SNHLY and CDR2 FYNNEI. The CDR3 is made up of 13 amino acids. The CDR3, as DNA: TGTGCCAGCAGTTTGGACGGTTACAATGAGCAGTTCTTC. Amino acid sequence: CASSLDGYNEQFF.

This clone has only a few counts. The chain carries TRBV4-1 and TRBJ2-7; D might be TRBD1 (6 bases). The CDR3 loop spans 15 amino acids. V gave up 1 base and J gave up 4 bases, with 14 bases separating them. Germline CDR1 MGHRA, CDR2 YSYEKL. The CDR3 region has the DNA TGCGCCAGCAGCCAAGTGGAGACAGGTGCATACGAGCAGTACTTC. Amino acid sequence: CASSQVETGAYEQYF.

The chain employs TRBV7-2 and TRBJ1-1; maybe TRBD1 (5 bases). V lost 5 bases to trimming and J lost 6 bases, with 19 bases between them. Germline V gives CDR1 SGHTA, CDR2 FQGNSA. The CDR3 runs to 15 residues. The CDR3 reads CASSTRVLGLAEAFF. The CDR3 DNA reads as TGTGCCAGCAGCACCCGAGTTTTGGGGCTCGCTGAAGCTTTCTTT.

V and J are TRBV27 and TRBJ2-2; 7 nucleotides align to TRBD1. Germline CDR1 MNHEY, CDR2 SMNVEV (reference sequence). J was trimmed by 0 bases and V by 7 bases; bases with no gene match: 5. The CDR3 length is 15 residues. CDR3 sequence: CASTDREANTGELFF. Written as DNA, the CDR3 is TGTGCCAGCACAGACAGGGAAGCGAACACCGGGGAGCTGTTTTTT.

The CDR3 here is CASSPSGRYETQYF. The CDR3 nucleotides read TGTGCCAGCAGCCCTAGCGGGAGGTACGAGACCCAGTACTTC. The rearrangement uses TRBV6-5 and TRBJ2-5, with 11 bases matching TRBD2. The germline V gene has CDR1 MNHEY and CDR2 SVGAGI. V lost 6 bases and J lost 5; bases outside the gene matches: 5. The CDR3 consists of 14 residues.

V usage is TRBV9 and J usage is TRBJ1-1; D call uncertain. CDR1 and CDR2 (germline): SGDLS, YYNGEE. Trimming took off 6 bases at V and 0 bases at J, with 9 bases between the two ends. The CDR3 is 13 amino acids. The CDR3 DNA reads TGTGCCAGCAAGTCGGGCTTGAACACTGAAGCTTTCTTT. This codes for CASKSGLNTEAFF.

The chain combines TRBV25-1 with TRBJ2-7; 11 positions match TRBD2. J was trimmed by 6 bases and V by 6 bases; bases with no gene match: 4. The CDR3 is made up of 13 amino acids. Germline CDR1 MGHDK, CDR2 SYGVNS. CDR3 protein: CASRTSGSSEQYF. The CDR3 DNA reads TGTGCCAGCAGAACTAGCGGGAGCAGCGAGCAGTACTTC.

To note about this clone: This sample also contains other DNA sequences that code for the same CDR3. CDR3 nucleotide sequence: TGCGCCAGCAGCTTGGCCGGAGGGAACACTGAAGCTTTCTTT. It is translated as CASSLAGGNTEAFF. V usage is TRBV5-1 and J usage is TRBJ1-1; D is unclear. The germline V and J ends were trimmed by 0 bases and 1 base, with 7 bases remaining between them. This CDR3 spans 14 amino acids. Germline V gene data show CDR1 as SGHRS and CDR2 as YFSETQ. The entire variable domain, with the rest obtained from reference TRBV5-1 and TRBJ1-1, is as follows: KAGVTQTPRYLIKTRGQQVTLSCSPISGHRSVSWYQQTPGQGLQFLFEYFSETQRNKGNFPGRFSGRQFSNSRSEMNVSTLELGDSALYLCASSLAGGNTEAFFGQGTRLTVV.

The chain combines TRBV5-5 with TRBJ2-5; D is unclear. The CDR3 contains 13 residues. CDR1 is SGHKS, CDR2 YYEKEE, per germline (reference sequence). V was trimmed by 1 base and J by 6 bases, leaving 10 bases between them. The CDR3 bases are TGTGCCAGCAGCTTGACCCCACCCAAGACCCAGTACTTC. Residues: CASSLTPPKTQYF.

The chain has TRBV5-4 and TRBJ2-5; D possibly corresponds to TRBD1 (5 bases). Germline V gene lookup returns CDR1 SGHNT and CDR2 YYREEE (reference sequence). V lost 0 bases and J 1 base, leaving 7 bases between the germline ends. CDR3 length: 14 amino acids. The CDR3 reads CASSLDRGQETQYF. In DNA form, the CDR3 reads TGTGCCAGCAGCTTGGATAGGGGCCAAGAGACCCAGTACTTC. The full variable domain, completed using reference TRBV5-4 and TRBJ2-5, is ETGVTQSPTHLIKTRGQQVTLRCSSQSGHNTVSWYQQALGQGPQFIFQYYREEENGRGNFPPRFSGLQFPNYSSELNVNALELDDSALYLCASSLDRGQETQYFGPGTRLLVL.

V and J are TRBV30 and TRBJ1-1; D gene unclear. V was pared by 2 bases and J by 1 base, with 5 bases between. The CDR3 sequence is 12 residues long. Germline CDR1 and CDR2: GTSNPN and SVGIG (reference sequence). The CDR3 DNA sequence: TGTGCCTGGAGTTCCGGGAACACTGAAGCTTTCTTT. Protein sequence: CAWSSGNTEAFF.

This rearrangement joins TRBV11-1 to TRBJ2-3, with 10 bases lining up with TRBD2. The trim removed 1 base at V and 0 bases at J, leaving 7 bases unmatched. The length of the CDR3 is 18 residues. CDR1 is SGHAT and CDR2 is FQDESV in the germline V gene (reference sequence). CDR3 DNA sequence: TGTGCCAGCAGCTTAGTCGCTAGCGGGGGTATTAGCACAGATACGCAGTATTTT. This gives the protein CASSLVASGGISTDTQYF.

The chain recombines TRBV6-5 with TRBJ1-3, with 7 bases fitting TRBD1. Germline values: CDR1 MNHEY, CDR2 SVGAGI. The CDR3 length is 14 residues. The V segment lost 7 bases and the J segment 1 base; nucleotides outside the gene matches: 4. The chain's CDR3 is CASTQQGSGNTIYF. The CDR3 region has the DNA TGTGCCAGCACCCAACAGGGGTCTGGAAACACCATATATTTT.

J is TRBJ2-7 and V is TRBV4-1; perhaps TRBD2 as D (5 bases). V lost 6 bases, J lost 3 bases, and 12 bases lay in between. This CDR3 spans 13 amino acids. The germline V gene has CDR1 MGHRA and CDR2 YSYEKL. The CDR3 sequence is CASSSKGGYEQYF. The CDR3 DNA is TGCGCCAGCAGTTCTAAAGGAGGCTACGAGCAGTACTTC.